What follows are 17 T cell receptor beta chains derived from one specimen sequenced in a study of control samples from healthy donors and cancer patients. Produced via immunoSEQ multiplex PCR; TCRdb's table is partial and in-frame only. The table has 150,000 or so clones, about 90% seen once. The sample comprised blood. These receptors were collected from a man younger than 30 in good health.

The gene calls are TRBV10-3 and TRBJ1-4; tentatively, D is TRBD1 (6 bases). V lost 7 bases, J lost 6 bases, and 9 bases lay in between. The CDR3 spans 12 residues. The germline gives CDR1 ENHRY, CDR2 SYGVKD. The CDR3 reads CAIKGVDEKLFF. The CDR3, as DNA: TGTGCCATCAAGGGGGTGGATGAAAAACTGTTTTTT.

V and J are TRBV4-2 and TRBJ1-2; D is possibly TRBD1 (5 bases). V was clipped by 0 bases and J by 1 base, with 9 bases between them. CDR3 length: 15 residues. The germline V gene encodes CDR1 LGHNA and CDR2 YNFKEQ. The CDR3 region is CASSQEAGYNYGYTF. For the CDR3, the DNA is TGTGCCAGCAGCCAAGAGGCAGGGTATAACTATGGCTACACCTTC.

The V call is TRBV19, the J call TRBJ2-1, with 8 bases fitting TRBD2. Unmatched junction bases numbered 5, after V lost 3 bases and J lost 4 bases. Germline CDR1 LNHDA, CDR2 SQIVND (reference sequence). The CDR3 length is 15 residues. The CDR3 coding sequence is TGTGCCAGTAGTATCGCGGCGGGGGGTTACAATGAGCAGTTCTTC. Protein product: CASSIAAGGYNEQFF.

Here the CDR3 reads CASSPGLARDVKNIQYF. The CDR3 DNA is TGCGCCAGCAGCCCAGGACTAGCGAGAGATGTCAAAAACATTCAGTACTTC. This rearrangement joins TRBV4-1 to TRBJ2-4; 9 bases are shared with TRBD2. The CDR3 sequence is 17 residues long. Looked up from germline, CDR1 is MGHRA and CDR2 is YSYEKL. V dropped 4 bases and J dropped 3; count of bases not matched to a gene: 10.

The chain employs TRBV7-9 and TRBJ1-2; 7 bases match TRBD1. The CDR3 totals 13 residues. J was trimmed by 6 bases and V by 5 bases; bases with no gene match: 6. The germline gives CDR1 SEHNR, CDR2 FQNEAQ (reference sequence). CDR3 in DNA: TGTGCCAGCAGCCGAACAGGGGTCAATGGCTACACCTTC. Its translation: CASSRTGVNGYTF.

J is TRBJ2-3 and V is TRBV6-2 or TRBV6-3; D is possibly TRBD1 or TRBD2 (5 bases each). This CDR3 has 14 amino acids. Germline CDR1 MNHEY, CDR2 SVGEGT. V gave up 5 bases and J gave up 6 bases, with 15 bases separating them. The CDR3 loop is CASSPGTPSDTQYF. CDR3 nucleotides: TGTGCCAGCAGTCCCGGGACCCCGTCCGATACGCAGTATTTT.

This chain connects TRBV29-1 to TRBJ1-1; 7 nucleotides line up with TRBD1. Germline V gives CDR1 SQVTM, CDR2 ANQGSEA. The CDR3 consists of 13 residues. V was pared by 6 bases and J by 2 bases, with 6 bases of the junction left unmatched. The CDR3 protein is CSVQIGGNTEAFF. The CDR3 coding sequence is TGCAGCGTCCAAATAGGGGGCAACACTGAAGCTTTCTTT.

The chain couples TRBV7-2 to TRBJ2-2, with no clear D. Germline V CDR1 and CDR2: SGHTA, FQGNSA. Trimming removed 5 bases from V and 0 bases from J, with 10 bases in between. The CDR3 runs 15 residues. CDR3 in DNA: TGTGCCAGCAGCCTCGCGGCGTCGAACACCGGGGAGCTGTTTTTT. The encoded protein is CASSLAASNTGELFF.

The DNA for the CDR3 is TGTGCCAGCAGCTCGAGGGATCCCTGGGGAACCGGGGAGCTGTTTTTT. Translated: CASSSRDPWGTGELFF. The rearrangement uses TRBV9 and TRBJ2-2, with D possibly being TRBD2 (5 bases). This CDR3 has 16 amino acids. Between the trimmed V and J ends, which lost 4 bases and 5 bases, there was a span of 18 bases. Germline V lookup: CDR1 SGDLS, CDR2 YYNGEE.

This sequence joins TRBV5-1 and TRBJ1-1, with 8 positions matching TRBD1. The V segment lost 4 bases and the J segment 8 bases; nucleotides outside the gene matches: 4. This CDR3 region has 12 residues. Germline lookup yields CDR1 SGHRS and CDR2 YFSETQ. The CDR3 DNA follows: TGCGCCAGCAGCGAAGGGACAGGCGAAGCTTTCTTT. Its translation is CASSEGTGEAFF.

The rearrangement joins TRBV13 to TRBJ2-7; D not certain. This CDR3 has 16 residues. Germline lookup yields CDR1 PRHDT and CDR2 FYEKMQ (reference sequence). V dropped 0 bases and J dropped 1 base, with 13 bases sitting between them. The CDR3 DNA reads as TGTGCCAGCAGCTTAGGCCTAATGGGTGTATCCTACGAGCAGTACTTC. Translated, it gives CASSLGLMGVSYEQYF.

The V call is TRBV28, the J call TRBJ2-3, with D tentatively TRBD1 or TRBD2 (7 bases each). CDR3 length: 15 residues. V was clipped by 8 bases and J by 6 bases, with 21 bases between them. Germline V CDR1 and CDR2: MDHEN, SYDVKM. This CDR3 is CASRTRGGLLDTQYF. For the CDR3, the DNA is TGTGCCAGCCGGACCAGGGGGGGGCTGTTGGATACGCAGTATTTT.

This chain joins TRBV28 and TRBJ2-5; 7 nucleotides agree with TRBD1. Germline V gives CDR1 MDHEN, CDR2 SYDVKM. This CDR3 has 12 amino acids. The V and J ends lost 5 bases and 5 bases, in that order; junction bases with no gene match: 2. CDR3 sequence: CASSRRGETQYF. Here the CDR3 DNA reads TGTGCCAGCAGTCGCAGGGGGGAGACCCAGTACTTC.

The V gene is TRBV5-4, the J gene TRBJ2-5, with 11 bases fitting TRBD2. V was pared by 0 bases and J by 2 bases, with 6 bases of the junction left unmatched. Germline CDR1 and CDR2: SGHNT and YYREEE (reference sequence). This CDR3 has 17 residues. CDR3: CASSLGLAGGVQETQYF. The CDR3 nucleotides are TGTGCCAGCAGCTTGGGGCTAGCGGGGGGTGTGCAAGAGACCCAGTACTTC.

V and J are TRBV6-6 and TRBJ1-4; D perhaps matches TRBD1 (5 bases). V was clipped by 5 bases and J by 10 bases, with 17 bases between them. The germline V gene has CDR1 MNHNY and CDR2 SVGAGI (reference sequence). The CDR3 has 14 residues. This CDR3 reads CASSRDSFGGKLFF. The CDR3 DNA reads TGTGCCAGCAGTCGTGACAGTTTTGGTGGAAAACTGTTTTTT.

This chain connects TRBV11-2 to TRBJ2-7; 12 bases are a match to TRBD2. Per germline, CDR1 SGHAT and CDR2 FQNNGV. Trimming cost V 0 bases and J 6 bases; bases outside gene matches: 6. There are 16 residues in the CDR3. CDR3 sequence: CASSLDPTSGGREQYF. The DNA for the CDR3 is TGTGCCAGCAGCTTAGATCCCACTAGCGGGGGGCGCGAGCAGTACTTC.

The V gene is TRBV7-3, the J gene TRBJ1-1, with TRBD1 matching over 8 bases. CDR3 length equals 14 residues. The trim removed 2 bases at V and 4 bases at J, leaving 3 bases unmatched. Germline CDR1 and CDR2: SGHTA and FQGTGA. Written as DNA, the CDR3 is TGTGCCAGCAGCTTAGACAGGGGTAGCACTGAAGCTTTCTTT. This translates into CASSLDRGSTEAFF.